This T cell receptor beta chain appears in the sequencing data of a study of cytotoxic CD8 clonotypes in ibrutinib-treated CLL. On the study more broadly: Per sample, productive templates averaged 255,043 and productive rearrangements averaged roughly 91,000.

TCR beta library input comprised around 2 micrograms of genomic DNA from cryopreserved PBMCs. In germline, CDR1 is SGDLS, CDR2 YYNGEE. V gave up 3 bases and J gave up 5 bases, with 17 bases separating them. The CDR3 has 15 amino acids. The repertoire was sequenced with immunoSEQ multiplex PCR; TCRdb's copy has only in-frame clones and lacks some. The table has some 290,000 clones, more than 65% seen once; the top ten hold 6.5% to 8%. To note about this clone: No antigen is known for it.

Study-level points and caveats: Clonality went up at ibrutinib response and then declined back toward baseline at progression.

Sequences were derived from PBMCs, sampled before ibrutinib treatment. The V gene is TRBV9, the J gene TRBJ1-2; weak D call: TRBD1 (5 bases). The receptor was derived from a human donor with chronic lymphocytic leukemia. This chain's CDR3 is CASSGSKWDDYGYTF. The CDR3 nucleotides read TGTGCCAGCAGCGGGAGTAAATGGGACGATTATGGCTACACCTTC. Variable domain in full (rest from reference TRBV9 and TRBJ1-2): DSGVTQTPKHLITATGQRVTLRCSPRSGDLSVYWYQQSLDQGLQFLIQYYNGEERAKGNILERFSAQQFPDLHSELNLSSLELGDSALYFCASSGSKWDDYGYTFGSGTRLTVV.